This paragraph covers one T cell receptor beta chain sequence. CDR1 is SGDLS and CDR2 is YYNGEE in the germline V gene. The CDR3 is 16 residues long. V trimming: 1 base; J trimming: 3 bases; junction bases outside the gene matches: 6. The repertoire was sequenced with immunoSEQ multiplex PCR; TCRdb's copy has only in-frame clones and lacks some. The table shows about 350,000 clones, with about 88% occurring only once. The treatment: about 20 received Ad26.COV2.S at low or high dose, single or two shots; several received placebo; per-sample allocation not given. Sampling was done on day 63 after the first vaccine or placebo injection. The entry originates in a study of Ad26.COV2.S vaccination and SARS-CoV-2 variants. Study information: Enrolled in COV1001, the donor was in the Ad26.COV2.S trial arm, which received the vaccine.

The clonotype comes from a person aged 18-65 years who received the Ad26.COV2.S COVID-19 vaccine or a placebo. The rearrangement links TRBV9 to TRBJ2-2; 7 positions match TRBD2. The specimen comprised peripheral blood, sampled in a trial of Ad26.COV2.S vaccine versus placebo. CDR3 nucleotide sequence: TGTGCCAGCAGCGTATCGGGGGGAATGGACACCGGGGAGCTGTTTTTT. This sequence encodes CASSVSGGMDTGELFF.